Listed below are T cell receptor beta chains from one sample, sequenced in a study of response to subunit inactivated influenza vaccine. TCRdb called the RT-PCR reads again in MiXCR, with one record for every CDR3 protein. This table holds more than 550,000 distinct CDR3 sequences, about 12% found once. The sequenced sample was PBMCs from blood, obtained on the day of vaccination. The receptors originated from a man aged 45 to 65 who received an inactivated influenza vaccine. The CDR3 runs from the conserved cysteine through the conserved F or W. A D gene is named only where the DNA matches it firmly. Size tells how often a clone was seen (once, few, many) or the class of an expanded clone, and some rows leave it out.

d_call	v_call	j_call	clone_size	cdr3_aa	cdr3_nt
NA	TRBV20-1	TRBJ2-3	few	CSARELRLTSTDTQYF	TGCAGTGCTAGAGAACTTAGGCTTACTAGCACAGATACGCAGTATTTT
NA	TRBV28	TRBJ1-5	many	CASRPNSNQPQHF	TGTGCCAGCAGACCAAATAGCAATCAGCCCCAGCATTTT
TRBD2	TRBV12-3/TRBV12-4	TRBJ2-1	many	CASSLKAGGQNEQFF	TGTGCCAGCAGTTTAAAAGCGGGGGGACAGAATGAGCAGTTCTTC
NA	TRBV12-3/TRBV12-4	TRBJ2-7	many	CASSYHYEQYF	TGTGCCAGCAGTTACCACTACGAGCAGTACTTC
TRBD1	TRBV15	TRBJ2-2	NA	CATSRAGTGAKDTGELFF	TGTGCCACCAGCAGAGCAGGGACAGGAGCGAAGGACACCGGGGAGCTGTTTTTT
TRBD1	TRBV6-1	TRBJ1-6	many	CASRDRVNSPLHF	TGTGCCAGCAGGGACAGGGTCAATTCACCCCTCCACTTT
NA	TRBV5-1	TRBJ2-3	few	CASSLNPSTDTQYF	TGCGCCAGCAGCCTAAATCCGAGCACAGATACGCAGTATTTT
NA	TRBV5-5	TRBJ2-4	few	CASSQGTIAKNIQYF	TGTGCCAGCAGCCAAGGGACAATAGCCAAAAACATTCAGTACTTC
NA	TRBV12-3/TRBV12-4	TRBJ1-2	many	CASSLELNYGYTF	TGTGCCAGCAGTTTAGAACTAAACTATGGCTACACCTTC
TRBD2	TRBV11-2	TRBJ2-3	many	CASSTTSGVTEPGTDTQYF	TGTGCCAGCAGCACGACTAGCGGGGTGACAGAGCCTGGCACAGATACGCAGTATTTT